The present T cell receptor (beta chain) was sequenced within a study of CD8 T cells in Susac syndrome. Negative isolation was used for CD8+ and CD4+ T cells and FACS enrichment for TEMRA cells. Between the trimmed V and J ends, which lost 2 bases and 4 bases, there was a span of 14 bases. Germline CDR1 MNHNY, CDR2 SVGAGI (reference sequence). The CDR3 length is 15 residues. Random hexamers were used to reverse transcribe roughly 0.45 to 1 ug of RNA. TCRdb redid the calling of the immunoSEQ multiplex PCR reads with MiXCR, one entry per CDR3 protein. The profile shows approximately 230,000 distinct CDR3 sequences, 93% of them singletons.

V gene TRBV6-6 combines with J gene TRBJ2-5; TRBD2 might be the D (7 bases). This TCR was sampled from a human donor with multiple sclerosis. Sequencing was performed on CD4+ T cells from PBMCs. CDR3: CASSYLRGAGETQYF. CDR3 DNA sequence: TGTGCCAGCAGTTACCTACGGGGGGCTGGAGAGACCCAGTACTTC.